This T cell receptor (beta chain) was recovered during a study of blood T cell repertoires in COVID-19. Study in general: Researchers got acute and convalescent COVID-19 samples from the United States, Italy and Spain. Sources were T cells, B-cell-depleted T cells, or PBMCs; the material itself was cDNA or gDNA.

As handled by the study authors: Estimated nucleated cell counts came from reference gene primer amplification. Only in-frame clones appear in the TCRdb table, and some are missing; sequencing was by immunoSEQ multiplex PCR. That table furnishes V, J and clone size, whereas the DNA furnished D and trimming. The sample records some 200,000 clones, about 80% being singletons. CDR1 SNHLY and CDR2 FYNNEI come from the germline V gene. V trimming: 6 bases; J trimming: 4 bases; junction bases outside the gene matches: 9. This CDR3 comprises 15 residues. Material: peripheral blood. The clonotype was recovered from an older woman with acute or convalescent COVID-19. The rearrangement uses TRBV2 and TRBJ2-3; 8 nucleotides agree with TRBD1. CDR3 protein: CASRKDRADPDTQYF. The CDR3 DNA is TGTGCCAGCAGAAAGGACAGGGCCGACCCAGATACGCAGTATTTT.